One sample yielded the 15 T cell receptor beta chains listed below, sequenced in a study of control samples from healthy donors and cancer patients (dated by TCRdb to the early 2020s). The library was generated by the immunoSEQ multiplex PCR assay. The immuneACCESS repertoire file appears here via TCRdb, limited to in-frame rearrangements. These files lack a portion of the clones; in checked studies, under half of the deficit traces to unresolved V genes, and the cause of the others is not known. The sample has 100,000 to 150,000 clones on record, 80% to 95% of them singletons. The ten largest make up around 2.1% of the sample. The source material was blood. These receptors were collected from a woman aged 50 to 60 in good health.

The chain uses TRBV2 and TRBJ1-6, with D uncertain. Trimming pared 8 bases from V and 6 bases from J, leaving 14 bases between. The CDR3 covers 14 residues. The germline gives CDR1 SNHLY, CDR2 FYNNEI. Here the CDR3 reads CASDGSVSNSPLHF. CDR3 coding DNA: TGTGCCAGCGATGGGTCAGTTAGTAATTCACCCCTCCACTTT.

This clone showed up just once. The V call is TRBV2, the J call TRBJ2-7; 8 nucleotides align to TRBD1. The germline V gene encodes CDR1 SNHLY and CDR2 FYNNEI. The CDR3 length is 14 residues. Trimming took 3 bases from V and 0 from J; bases not matched to a gene: 1. This CDR3 reads CASSDGQGSYEQYF. The DNA for the CDR3 is TGTGCCAGCAGTGATGGACAGGGCTCCTACGAGCAGTACTTC.

The chain uses TRBV14 and TRBJ1-3; D not certain. CDR1 is SGHDN, CDR2 FVKESK, per germline. V lost 4 bases and J 0 bases, leaving 13 bases between the germline ends. The CDR3 is 16 amino acids. CDR3 DNA sequence: TGTGCCAGCAGCCGTAGAAGGGAGAGCTCTGGAAACACCATATATTTT. It yields the protein CASSRRRESSGNTIYF.

The V gene is TRBV6-1, the J gene TRBJ2-7; 7 nucleotides align to TRBD2. Germline CDR1 and CDR2: MNHNS and SASEGT. The CDR3 is 15 residues long. After removal of 1 base from V and 3 bases from J, the junction contained 6 bases not matched to a gene. The CDR3 is CASSEDPAGNYEQYF. CDR3 bases: TGTGCCAGCAGTGAAGACCCAGCGGGAAACTACGAGCAGTACTTC.

The chain links TRBV21-1 to TRBJ1-1; the table's D call of TRBD1 was not tested on the DNA. TRBV21-1 is a pseudogene locus. The CDR3 runs to 14 residues. CDR3 amino acids: CASSEGHRAMVAFF. In nucleotides, the CDR3 is TGTGCCAGCAGCGAGGGGCACAGGGCTATGGTAGCTTTCTTT.

The chain carries TRBV29-1 and TRBJ2-3; D may be TRBD1 or TRBD2 (7 bases each). Per the germline V gene, CDR1 is SQVTM and CDR2 is ANQGSEA. The CDR3 is 14 amino acids. V gave up 8 bases and J gave up 6 bases, with 21 bases separating them. This CDR3 is CSQGQGGPGDTQYF. The CDR3 coding sequence is TGCAGCCAGGGTCAGGGGGGGCCCGGGGATACGCAGTATTTT.

This sequence joins TRBV28 and TRBJ1-6; D remains ambiguous. Germline V CDR1 and CDR2: MDHEN, SYDVKM. The V end lost 5 bases, the J end lost 7 bases, and 9 bases lay between the germline ends. The CDR3 runs 13 residues. CDR3 amino acids: CASSETMNSPLHF. CDR3 nucleotides: TGTGCCAGCAGTGAGACCATGAATTCACCCCTCCACTTT.

The J gene is TRBJ2-5, the V gene TRBV28; possible D gene TRBD1, 5 bases. There are 15 residues in the CDR3. The V and J ends lost 5 bases and 2 bases respectively, with 15 bases between them. CDR1 MDHEN and CDR2 SYDVKM come from the germline V gene. In DNA form, the CDR3 reads TGTGCCAGCAGTAAAATAAGGGGTTTTCAAGAGACCCAGTACTTC. Translating it yields CASSKIRGFQETQYF.

The chain links TRBV12-3 or TRBV12-4 to TRBJ2-7; D remains ambiguous. The ends were cut back, 2 bases at V and 0 bases at J, with 5 bases in the middle. The CDR3 sequence is 13 residues long. CDR3 sequence reads: CASSLLGSYEQYF. The CDR3 DNA reads as TGTGCCAGCAGTTTATTGGGCTCCTACGAGCAGTACTTC.

The chain is built from TRBV28 and TRBJ1-2; 7 bases map to TRBD1. The CDR3 totals 14 residues. Germline CDR1 reads MDHEN; CDR2 reads SYDVKM. Trimming removed 6 bases from V and 4 bases from J; junction bases left unmatched: 8. The CDR3 protein is CASSLFDRAYGYTF. The CDR3 region has the DNA TGTGCCAGCAGCCTTTTCGACAGGGCCTATGGCTACACCTTC.

The CDR3: CASGLVLGRHNEQFF. The DNA of the CDR3 is TGTGCTAGTGGTTTGGTACTTGGCAGACACAATGAGCAGTTCTTC. The chain joins TRBV12-5 to TRBJ2-1; D ambiguous. Trimming stripped 0 bases from V and 5 bases from J, with 11 bases between. This CDR3 is 15 amino acids long. CDR1 is LGHNT, CDR2 FRNRAP, per germline.

The table lists this clone with a count of one. This chain links TRBV6-5 with TRBJ2-7, with a tentative D call TRBD1 (6 bases). Germline-derived CDR1 and CDR2 are MNHEY and SVGAGI. With 2 bases removed from V and 4 bases from J, the gap between germline ends came to 15 bases. The CDR3 is 15 residues long. For the CDR3, the DNA is TGTGCCAGCAGTTACGGACAACAGGGACGGTACGAGCAGTACTTC. Translating gives CASSYGQQGRYEQYF.

The gene calls are TRBV14 and TRBJ1-6, with TRBD1 matching over 7 bases. The CDR3 sequence is 15 residues long. The trim removed 1 base at V and 5 bases at J, leaving 2 bases unmatched. Germline V gene data show CDR1 as SGHDN and CDR2 as FVKESK. The CDR3: CASSQGQGNNSPLHF. Written as DNA, the CDR3 is TGTGCCAGCAGCCAAGGACAGGGAAATAATTCACCCCTCCACTTT. The complete variable domain, with remaining parts taken from reference TRBV14 and TRBJ1-6, reads EAGVTQFPSHSVIEKGQTVTLRCDPISGHDNLYWYRRVMGKEIKFLLHFVKESKQDESGMPNNRFLAERTGGTYSTLKVQPAELEDSGVYFCASSQGQGNNSPLHFGNGTRLTVT.

This chain links TRBV5-6 with TRBJ2-7; D perhaps matches TRBD2 (5 bases). V lost 0 bases, J lost 3 bases, and 7 bases lay in between. Germline CDR1 reads SGHDT; CDR2 reads YYEEEE. This CDR3 comprises 13 residues. The CDR3 bases are TGTGCCAGCAGCTTGGAGGACTTCTACGAGCAGTACTTC. Its protein product is CASSLEDFYEQYF.

J is TRBJ1-2 and V is TRBV18; possible D gene TRBD1, 5 bases. Trimming took off 8 bases at V and 7 bases at J, with 17 bases between the two ends. The germline V gene encodes CDR1 KGHSH and CDR2 LQKENI. CDR3 length: 13 amino acids. CDR3 nucleotides: TGTGCCAGCCCCTCATTGGGGGTTTCTGGCTACACCTTC. This translates into CASPSLGVSGYTF.